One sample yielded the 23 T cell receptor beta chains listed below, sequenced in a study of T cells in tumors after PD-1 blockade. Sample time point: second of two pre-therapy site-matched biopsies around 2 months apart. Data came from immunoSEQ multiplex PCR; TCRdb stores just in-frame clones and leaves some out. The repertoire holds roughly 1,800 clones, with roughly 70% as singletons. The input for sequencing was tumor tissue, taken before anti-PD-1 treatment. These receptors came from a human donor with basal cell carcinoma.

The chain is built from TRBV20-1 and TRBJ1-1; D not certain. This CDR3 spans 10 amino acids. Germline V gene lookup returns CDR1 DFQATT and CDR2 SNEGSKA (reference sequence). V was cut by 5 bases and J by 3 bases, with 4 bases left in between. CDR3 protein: CSAEDTEAFF. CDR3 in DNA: TGCAGTGCTGAGGACACTGAAGCTTTCTTT.

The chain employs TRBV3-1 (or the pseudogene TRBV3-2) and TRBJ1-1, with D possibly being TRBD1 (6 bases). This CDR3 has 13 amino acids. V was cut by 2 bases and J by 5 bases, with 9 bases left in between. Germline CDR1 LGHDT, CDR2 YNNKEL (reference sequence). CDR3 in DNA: TGTGCCAGCAGCCAAACAGGGTTAACTGAAGCTTTCTTT. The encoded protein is CASSQTGLTEAFF.

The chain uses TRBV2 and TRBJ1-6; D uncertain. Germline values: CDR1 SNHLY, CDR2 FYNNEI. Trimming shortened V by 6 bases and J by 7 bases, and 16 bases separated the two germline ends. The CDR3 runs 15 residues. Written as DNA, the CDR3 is TGTGCCAGCAGCGAGGATAGGGTAGGGAATTCACCCCTCCACTTT. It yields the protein CASSEDRVGNSPLHF.

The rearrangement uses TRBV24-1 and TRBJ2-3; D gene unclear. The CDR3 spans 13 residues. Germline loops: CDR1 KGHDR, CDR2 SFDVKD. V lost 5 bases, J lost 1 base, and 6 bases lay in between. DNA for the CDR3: TGTGCCACCAGTGGAGCTGGCACAGATACGCAGTATTTT. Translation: CATSGAGTDTQYF.

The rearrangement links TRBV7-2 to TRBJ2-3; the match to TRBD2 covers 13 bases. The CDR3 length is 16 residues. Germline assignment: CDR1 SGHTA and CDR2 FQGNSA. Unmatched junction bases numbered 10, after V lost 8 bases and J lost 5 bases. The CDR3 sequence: CASSGLAGAIVDTQYF. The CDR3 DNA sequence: TGTGCCAGCTCCGGACTAGCGGGGGCTATTGTAGATACGCAGTATTTT.

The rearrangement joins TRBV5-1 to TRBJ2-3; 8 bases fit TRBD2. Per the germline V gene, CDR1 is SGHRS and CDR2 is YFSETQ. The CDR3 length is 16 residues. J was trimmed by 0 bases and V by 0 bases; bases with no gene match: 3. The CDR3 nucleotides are TGCGCCAGCAGCTTGGGGCGGGGGGCTAGCACAGATACGCAGTATTTT. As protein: CASSLGRGASTDTQYF.

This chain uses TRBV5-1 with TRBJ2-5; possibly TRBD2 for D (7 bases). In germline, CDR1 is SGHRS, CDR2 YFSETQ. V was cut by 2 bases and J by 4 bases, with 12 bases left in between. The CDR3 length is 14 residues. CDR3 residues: CASSLRGAGETQYF. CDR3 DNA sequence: TGCGCCAGCAGCTTACGGGGGGCAGGAGAGACCCAGTACTTC.

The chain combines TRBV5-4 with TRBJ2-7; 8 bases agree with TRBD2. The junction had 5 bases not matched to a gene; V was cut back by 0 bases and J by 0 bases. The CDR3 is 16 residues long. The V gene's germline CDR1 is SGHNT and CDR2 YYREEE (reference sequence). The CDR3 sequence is CASSLVSGGNSYEQYF. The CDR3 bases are TGTGCCAGCAGCTTGGTGAGCGGGGGCAACTCCTACGAGCAGTACTTC.

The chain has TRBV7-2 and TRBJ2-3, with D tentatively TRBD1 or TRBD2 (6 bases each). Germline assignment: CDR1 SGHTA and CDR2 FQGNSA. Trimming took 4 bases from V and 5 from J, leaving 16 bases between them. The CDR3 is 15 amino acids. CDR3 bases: TGTGCCAGCAGCTCGGGGGCGGGGTGGAGAGATACGCAGTATTTT. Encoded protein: CASSSGAGWRDTQYF.

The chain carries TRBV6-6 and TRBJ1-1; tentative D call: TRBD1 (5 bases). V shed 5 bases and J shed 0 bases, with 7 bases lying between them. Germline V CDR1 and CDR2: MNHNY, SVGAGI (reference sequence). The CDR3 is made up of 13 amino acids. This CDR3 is CASSATVNTEAFF. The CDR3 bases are TGTGCCAGCAGTGCGACAGTGAACACTGAAGCTTTCTTT.

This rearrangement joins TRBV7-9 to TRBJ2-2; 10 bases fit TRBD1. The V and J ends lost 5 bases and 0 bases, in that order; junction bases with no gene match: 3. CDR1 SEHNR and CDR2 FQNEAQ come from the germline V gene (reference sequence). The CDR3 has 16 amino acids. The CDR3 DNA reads TGTGCCAGCAGCAGCGGACAGGGGGCGAACACCGGGGAGCTGTTTTTT. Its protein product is CASSSGQGANTGELFF.

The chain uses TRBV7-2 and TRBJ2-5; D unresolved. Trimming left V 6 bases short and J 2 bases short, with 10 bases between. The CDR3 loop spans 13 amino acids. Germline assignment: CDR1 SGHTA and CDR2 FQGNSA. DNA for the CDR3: TGTGCCAGCAGTGCGATAAAGCAAGAGACCCAGTACTTC. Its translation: CASSAIKQETQYF.

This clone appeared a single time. The CDR3: CASSELGQGKAPRQPQHF. DNA for the CDR3: TGTGCCAGCAGTGAATTAGGACAGGGGAAAGCACCCAGGCAGCCCCAGCATTTT. The V gene is TRBV6-1, the J gene TRBJ1-5, with 9 bases that match TRBD1. The V gene end was trimmed by 2 bases and the J gene end by 7 bases; junction bases not matched to a gene: 15. In germline, CDR1 is MNHNS, CDR2 SASEGT. The CDR3 sequence is 18 residues long.

CDR3 amino acids: CASSLAEGGGGYTF. Written as DNA, the CDR3 is TGCGCCAGCAGCTTGGCCGAGGGAGGAGGTGGCTACACCTTC. The chain recombines TRBV5-1 with TRBJ1-2; D remains ambiguous. The CDR3 loop spans 14 amino acids. V shed 0 bases and J shed 7 bases, with 13 bases lying between them. Germline lookup yields CDR1 SGHRS and CDR2 YFSETQ.

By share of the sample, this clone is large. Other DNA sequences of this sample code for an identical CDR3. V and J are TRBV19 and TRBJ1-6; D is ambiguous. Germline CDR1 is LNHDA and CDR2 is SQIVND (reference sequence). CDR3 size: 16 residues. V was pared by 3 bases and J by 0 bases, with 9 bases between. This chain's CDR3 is CASSIQASSYNSPLHF. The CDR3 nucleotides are TGTGCCAGTAGTATTCAGGCTAGCTCCTATAATTCACCCCTCCACTTT.

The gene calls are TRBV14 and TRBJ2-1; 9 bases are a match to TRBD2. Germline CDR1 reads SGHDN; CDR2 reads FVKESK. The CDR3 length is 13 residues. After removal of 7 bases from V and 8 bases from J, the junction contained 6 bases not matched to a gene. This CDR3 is CASTQRGADEQFF. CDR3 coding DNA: TGTGCCAGCACCCAGCGGGGGGCCGATGAGCAGTTCTTC.

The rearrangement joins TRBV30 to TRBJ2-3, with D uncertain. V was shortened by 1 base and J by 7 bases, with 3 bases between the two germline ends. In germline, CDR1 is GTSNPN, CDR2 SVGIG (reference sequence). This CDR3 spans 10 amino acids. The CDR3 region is CAWSANTQYF. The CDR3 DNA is TGTGCCTGGAGTGCCAATACGCAGTATTTT.

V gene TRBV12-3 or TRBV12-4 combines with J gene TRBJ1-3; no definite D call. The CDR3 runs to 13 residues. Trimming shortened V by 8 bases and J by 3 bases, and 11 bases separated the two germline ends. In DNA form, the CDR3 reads TGTGCCAGCTCCGTGAGCGGTGGAAACACCATATATTTT. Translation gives CASSVSGGNTIYF.

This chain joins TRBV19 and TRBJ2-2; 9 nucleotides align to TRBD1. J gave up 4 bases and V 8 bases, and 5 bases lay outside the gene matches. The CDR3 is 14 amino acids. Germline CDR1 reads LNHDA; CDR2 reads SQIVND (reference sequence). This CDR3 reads CASAGTGTTGELFF. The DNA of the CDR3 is TGTGCCAGTGCCGGGACAGGGACCACCGGGGAGCTGTTTTTT.

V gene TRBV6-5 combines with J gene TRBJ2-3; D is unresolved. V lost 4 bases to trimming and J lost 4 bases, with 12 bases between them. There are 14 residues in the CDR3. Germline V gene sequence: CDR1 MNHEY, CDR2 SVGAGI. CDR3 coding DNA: TGTGCCAGCAGTTGGTCCCCCGAGTCAGATACGCAGTATTTT. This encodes CASSWSPESDTQYF.

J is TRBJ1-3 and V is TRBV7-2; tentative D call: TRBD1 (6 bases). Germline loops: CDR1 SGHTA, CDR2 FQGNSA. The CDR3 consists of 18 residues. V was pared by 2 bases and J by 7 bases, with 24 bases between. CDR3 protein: CASSLLTGLRAFGNTIYF. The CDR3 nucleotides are TGTGCCAGCAGCTTATTGACAGGCCTTCGTGCTTTTGGTAACACCATATATTTT.

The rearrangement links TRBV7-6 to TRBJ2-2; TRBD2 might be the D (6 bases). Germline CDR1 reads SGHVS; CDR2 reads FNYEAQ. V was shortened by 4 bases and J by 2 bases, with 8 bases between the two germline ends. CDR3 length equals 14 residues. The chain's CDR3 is CASSSAGNTGELFF. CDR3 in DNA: TGTGCCAGCAGCTCTGCGGGAAACACCGGGGAGCTGTTTTTT.

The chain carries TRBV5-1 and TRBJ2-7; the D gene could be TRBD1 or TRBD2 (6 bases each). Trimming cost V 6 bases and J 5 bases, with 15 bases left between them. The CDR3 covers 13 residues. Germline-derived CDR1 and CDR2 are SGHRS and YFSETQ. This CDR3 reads CASTLGGLDEQYF. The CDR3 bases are TGCGCCAGCACATTGGGGGGCCTCGACGAGCAGTACTTC. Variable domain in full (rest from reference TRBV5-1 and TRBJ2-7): KAGVTQTPRYLIKTRGQQVTLSCSPISGHRSVSWYQQTPGQGLQFLFEYFSETQRNKGNFPGRFSGRQFSNSRSEMNVSTLELGDSALYLCASTLGGLDEQYFGPGTRLTVT.